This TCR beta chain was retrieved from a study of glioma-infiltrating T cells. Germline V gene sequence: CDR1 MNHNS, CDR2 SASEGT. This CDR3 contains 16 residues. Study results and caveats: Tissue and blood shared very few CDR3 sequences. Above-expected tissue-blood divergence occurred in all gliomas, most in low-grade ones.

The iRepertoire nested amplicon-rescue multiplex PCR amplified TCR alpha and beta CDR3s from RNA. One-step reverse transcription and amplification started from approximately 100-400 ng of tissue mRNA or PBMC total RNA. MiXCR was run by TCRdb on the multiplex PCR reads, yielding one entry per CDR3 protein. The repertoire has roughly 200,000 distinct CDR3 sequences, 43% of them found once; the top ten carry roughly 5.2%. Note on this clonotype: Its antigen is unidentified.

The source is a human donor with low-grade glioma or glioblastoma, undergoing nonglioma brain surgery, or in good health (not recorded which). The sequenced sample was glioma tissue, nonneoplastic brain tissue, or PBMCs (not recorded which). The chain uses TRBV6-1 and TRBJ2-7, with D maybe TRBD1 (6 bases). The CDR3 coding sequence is TGTGCTAGCTCAAGAGGTTGTGGGGACAACTCCTACGAGCAGTACTTC. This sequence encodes CASSRGCGDNSYEQYF.